Described below is a single T cell receptor (beta chain) sequence and its context. Amplification of TCR alpha and beta CDR3 regions from RNA used iRepertoire nested multiplex PCR. TCRdb passed the multiplex PCR reads through MiXCR, listing each CDR3 protein once. The table records 300,000 to 400,000 distinct CDR3 sequences, 41% of them present only once. This specimen comes from a study of glioma-infiltrating T cells. As for the study in general: About 1.1 million peripheral T cells were targeted at about 4.5- to 11-fold coverage.

The CDR3 covers 13 residues. Germline values: CDR1 SGHTA, CDR2 FQGNSA. Trimming stripped 6 bases from V and 7 bases from J, with 16 bases between. Sequencing was done on a sample of glioma tissue, nonneoplastic brain tissue, or PBMCs (not recorded which). This sequence was found in a human donor with low-grade glioma or glioblastoma, undergoing nonglioma brain surgery, or in good health (not recorded which). The chain recombines TRBV7-2 with TRBJ2-7; D not resolved. CDR3 nucleotide sequence: TGTGCCAGCAGTGTCGGCGGATCTGGGGAGCAGTACTTC. Its translation: CASSVGGSGEQYF.